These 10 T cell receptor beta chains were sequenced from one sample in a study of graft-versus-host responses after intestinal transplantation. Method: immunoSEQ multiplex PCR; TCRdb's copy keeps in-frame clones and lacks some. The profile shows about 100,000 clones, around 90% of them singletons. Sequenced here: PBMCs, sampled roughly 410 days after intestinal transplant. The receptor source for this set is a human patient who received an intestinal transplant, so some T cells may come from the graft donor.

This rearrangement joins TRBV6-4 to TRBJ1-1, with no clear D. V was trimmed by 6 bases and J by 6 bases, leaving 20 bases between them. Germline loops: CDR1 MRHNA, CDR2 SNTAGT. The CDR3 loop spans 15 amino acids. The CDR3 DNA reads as TGTGCCAGCAGCCCCGGGCCCGAGACTGGAGCTGAAGCTTTCTTT. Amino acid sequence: CASSPGPETGAEAFF.

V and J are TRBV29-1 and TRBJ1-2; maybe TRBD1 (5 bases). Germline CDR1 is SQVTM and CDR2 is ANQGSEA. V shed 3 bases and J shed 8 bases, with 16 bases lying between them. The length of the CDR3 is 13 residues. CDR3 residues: CSVEPRVARGYTF. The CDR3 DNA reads TGCAGCGTTGAGCCCAGGGTGGCTCGAGGCTACACCTTC.

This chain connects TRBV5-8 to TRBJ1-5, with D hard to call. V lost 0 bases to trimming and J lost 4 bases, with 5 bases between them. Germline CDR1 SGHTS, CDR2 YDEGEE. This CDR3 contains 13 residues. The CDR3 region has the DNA TGTGCCAGCAGCTTGGTGCCTAATCAGCCCCAGCATTTT. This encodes CASSLVPNQPQHF.

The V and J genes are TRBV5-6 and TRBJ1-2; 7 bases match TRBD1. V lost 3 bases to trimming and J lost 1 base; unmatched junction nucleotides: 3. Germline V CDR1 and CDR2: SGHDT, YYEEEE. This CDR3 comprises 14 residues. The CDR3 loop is CASSYRDSNYGYTF. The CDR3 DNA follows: TGTGCCAGCAGCTACCGGGACAGTAACTATGGCTACACCTTC. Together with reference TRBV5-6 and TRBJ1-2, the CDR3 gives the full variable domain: DAGVTQSPTHLIKTRGQQVTLRCSPKSGHDTVSWYQQALGQGPQFIFQYYEEEERQRGNFPDRFSGHQFPNYSSELNVNALLLGDSALYLCASSYRDSNYGYTFGSGTRLTVV.

The CDR3 DNA is TGTGCCAGCAGCACCGGGGGGGCGGAGGGCTACACCTTC. Its protein is CASSTGGAEGYTF. The chain uses TRBV7-9 and TRBJ1-2, with D possibly TRBD1 on 6 matching bases. This CDR3 is built from 13 residues. The germline V and J ends were trimmed by 5 bases and 8 bases, with 15 bases remaining between them. The germline V gene encodes CDR1 SEHNR and CDR2 FQNEAQ (reference sequence).

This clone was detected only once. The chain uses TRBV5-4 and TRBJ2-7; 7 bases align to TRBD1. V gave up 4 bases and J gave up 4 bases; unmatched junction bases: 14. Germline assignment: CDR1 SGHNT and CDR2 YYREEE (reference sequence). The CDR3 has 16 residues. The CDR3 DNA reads TGTGCCAGCAGCCCGGGCCTCGGGACAGAGCTTTACGAGCAGTACTTC. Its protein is CASSPGLGTELYEQYF.

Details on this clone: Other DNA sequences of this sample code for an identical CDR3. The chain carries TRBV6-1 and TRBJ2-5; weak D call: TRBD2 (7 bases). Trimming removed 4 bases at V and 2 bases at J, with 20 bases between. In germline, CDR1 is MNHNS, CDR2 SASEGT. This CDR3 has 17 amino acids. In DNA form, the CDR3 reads TGTGCCAGCAGTGGACCCAGAGGGGGGGGCCGTCAAGAGACCCAGTACTTC. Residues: CASSGPRGGGRQETQYF.

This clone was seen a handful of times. The CDR3: CASSLQGGGNQPQHF. CDR3 DNA: TGTGCCAGCAGTCTTCAGGGGGGGGGAAATCAGCCCCAGCATTTT. The chain is built from TRBV4-2 and TRBJ1-5; 7 bases agree with TRBD1. The germline V gene encodes CDR1 LGHNA and CDR2 YNFKEQ. The J segment lost 4 bases and the V segment lost 6 bases, leaving 9 bases of the junction unmatched. The CDR3 is 15 residues long.

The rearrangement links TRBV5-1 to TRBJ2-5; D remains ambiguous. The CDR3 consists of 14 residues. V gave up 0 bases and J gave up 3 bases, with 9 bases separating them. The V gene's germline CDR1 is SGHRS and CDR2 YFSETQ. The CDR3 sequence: CASSLVPSEETQYF. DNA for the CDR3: TGCGCCAGCAGCTTGGTGCCTTCCGAAGAGACCCAGTACTTC.

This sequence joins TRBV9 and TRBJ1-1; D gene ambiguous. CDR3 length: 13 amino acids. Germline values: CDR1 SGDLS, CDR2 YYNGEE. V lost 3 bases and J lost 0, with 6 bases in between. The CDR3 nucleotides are TGTGCCAGCAGCGCCGGCCTGAACACTGAAGCTTTCTTT. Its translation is CASSAGLNTEAFF.